Reported below is one TCR beta chain. This may come from a read error, since a much larger clone is one base off. Assay used: immunoSEQ multiplex PCR; TCRdb lists only in-frame clones, some missing. The sample shows around 1,100,000 clones, around 77% of them seen only once. The sample comes from a study of shared clonotypes between healthy human individuals. CDR3 length: 15 residues. The germline gives CDR1 SEHNR, CDR2 FQNEAQ (reference sequence). V shed 5 bases, J shed 4 bases, and the junction held 6 bases outside the gene matches. This sequence originates from a man aged 18 to 30 in good health. Some clones in this sample may be carry-over from other donors' samples. The sequenced sample was memory CD4+ T cells from PBMCs. Subset denoted: CD45RA-negative fraction. The chain joins TRBV7-9 to TRBJ2-3; 10 positions agree with TRBD2. In DNA, the CDR3 is TGTGCCAGCAGCCGAGCGGGAGGGCAGGCAGATACGCAGTATTTT. It yields the protein CASSRAGGQADTQYF.